A single sample is the source of the 11 T cell receptor beta chains below, sequenced in a study of breast tumors, draining lymph nodes, adjacent tissues. TCRdb re-called the multiplex PCR reads with MiXCR, one entry per CDR3 protein. The sample records 150,000 to 200,000 distinct CDR3 sequences, roughly 31% being singletons. Breast cancer patients provided tissue from their axillary draining lymph nodes. Sequenced material: axillary lymph node tissue. The receptors come from a female donor with breast cancer. Some clones in this sample may be carry-over from other donors' samples.

This clonotype was detected a few times. The rearrangement uses TRBV20-1 and TRBJ1-1, with D possibly being TRBD1 (6 bases). The CDR3 length is 13 residues. V shed 6 bases and J shed 6 bases, with 17 bases lying between them. CDR1 is DFQATT and CDR2 is SNEGSKA in the germline V gene (reference sequence). CDR3 in DNA: TGCAGTGCCAGTACAGGGTGGAGTTCTGAAGCTTTCTTT. This codes for CSASTGWSSEAFF.

At least ten counts were recorded for this clonotype. This chain connects TRBV7-9 to TRBJ1-3; 12 nucleotides line up with TRBD1. Germline V gives CDR1 SEHNR, CDR2 FQNEAQ (reference sequence). J gave up 2 bases and V 8 bases, and 7 bases lay outside the gene matches. CDR3 length: 16 residues. In nucleotides, the CDR3 is TGTGCCAGCGGCTGGGGACAGGGGGCGGCTGGAAACACCATATATTTT. It yields the protein CASGWGQGAAGNTIYF.

This clonotype was counted at least ten times. The chain is built from TRBV20-1 and TRBJ2-7, with D possibly being TRBD2 (5 bases). The CDR3 sequence is 14 residues long. Trimming removed 0 bases from V and 1 base from J, with 10 bases in between. Germline V gene lookup returns CDR1 DFQATT and CDR2 SNEGSKA (reference sequence). CDR3 sequence (DNA): TGCAGTGCTAGAGAAGCGGAAATATCCTACGAGCAGTACTTC. Translation: CSAREAEISYEQYF.

This clonotype was observed a handful of times. The chain recombines TRBV5-1 with TRBJ1-1; no reliable D call. This CDR3 has 12 amino acids. Germline lookup yields CDR1 SGHRS and CDR2 YFSETQ. Trimming pared 7 bases from V and 0 bases from J, leaving 7 bases between. CDR3 coding DNA: TGCGCCAGCGGCCATCTGAACACTGAAGCTTTCTTT. Translation: CASGHLNTEAFF.

This clonotype was detected ten times or more. The chain links TRBV5-1 to TRBJ2-5; D call uncertain. This CDR3 has 13 amino acids. V dropped 0 bases and J dropped 9 bases, with 12 bases sitting between them. Germline loops: CDR1 SGHRS, CDR2 YFSETQ. Here the CDR3 reads CASSLDLATPQYF. CDR3 coding DNA: TGCGCCAGCAGCTTGGACCTCGCAACTCCCCAGTACTTC.

This clonotype appeared many times. The chain employs TRBV28 and TRBJ2-7; 11 bases fit TRBD2. V lost 6 bases and J lost 3; bases outside the gene matches: 4. There are 14 residues in the CDR3. Germline CDR1 is MDHEN and CDR2 is SYDVKM. CDR3 loop: CASRVGTSGYEQYF. CDR3 DNA: TGTGCCAGCAGGGTCGGGACTAGCGGCTACGAGCAGTACTTC.

This clonotype occurred many times. The chain recombines TRBV2 with TRBJ2-7; the D gene could be TRBD1 or TRBD2 (5 bases each). CDR1 and CDR2 (germline): SNHLY, FYNNEI. The CDR3 is 14 amino acids. The V end lost 7 bases, the J end lost 1 base, and 14 bases lay between the germline ends. The CDR3 DNA reads as TGTGCCAGCAACCGACAGCGGATGTCCTACGAGCAGTACTTC. Residues: CASNRQRMSYEQYF. Full variable domain (missing parts from reference TRBV2 and TRBJ2-7): EPEVTQTPSHQVTQMGQEVILRCVPISNHLYFYWYRQILGQKVEFLVSFYNNEISEKSEIFDDQFSVERPDGSNFTLKIRSTKLEDSAMYFCASNRQRMSYEQYFGPGTRLTVT.

At least ten counts were recorded for this clonotype. The chain combines TRBV11-2 with TRBJ2-1; D is possibly TRBD2 (6 bases). The CDR3 contains 15 residues. Germline CDR1 and CDR2: SGHAT and FQNNGV. V was cut by 5 bases and J by 9 bases, with 20 bases left in between. The CDR3 nucleotides are TGTGCCAGCAGCCCTAGAGGCGGGACCGGAGGTGAGCAGTTCTTC. It encodes CASSPRGGTGGEQFF.

In its sample, this clonotype was seen many times. This sequence joins TRBV19 and TRBJ1-5; D not resolved. Per germline, CDR1 LNHDA and CDR2 SQIVND (reference sequence). Trimming pared 3 bases from V and 1 base from J, leaving 13 bases between. The CDR3 runs 16 residues. CDR3 nucleotide sequence: TGTGCCAGTAGTATTCGGGGAAGGAGGAGCAATCAGCCCCAGCATTTT. Its protein is CASSIRGRRSNQPQHF.

CDR3 sequence: CASSNQKYRERGAKNIQYF. CDR3 bases: TGTGCCAGCAGCAATCAAAAGTACAGGGAACGGGGTGCCAAAAACATTCAGTACTTC. This chain links TRBV25-1 with TRBJ2-4, with D possibly matching TRBD1 (6 bases). This CDR3 has 19 residues. Trimming took off 6 bases at V and 1 base at J, with 25 bases between the two ends. Germline V gene data show CDR1 as MGHDK and CDR2 as SYGVNS.

There are many counts of this clonotype. The chain uses TRBV20-1 and TRBJ2-1, with 8 bases fitting TRBD1. J gave up 5 bases and V 6 bases, and 9 bases lay outside the gene matches. Germline V gene sequence: CDR1 DFQATT, CDR2 SNEGSKA (reference sequence). CDR3 length equals 14 residues. The CDR3 sequence is CSAADRGGNNEQFF. The CDR3 region has the DNA TGCAGTGCGGCTGACAGGGGAGGAAACAATGAGCAGTTCTTC.